This T cell receptor (beta chain) stems from a study of CD8 T cells in ankylosing spondylitis (dated 2017 in TCRdb). Regarding the research as a whole: To find TCR variants linked to disease, the study profiled T cell receptor beta repertoires in ankylosing spondylitis patients and healthy donors. In total, the full study cohort was made up of 108 healthy donors and roughly 27 ankylosing spondylitis patients. Peripheral blood samples were taken, and synovial fluid was additionally collected from ankylosing spondylitis patients.

The research as a whole found: Some TCR beta motif variants had previously been reported in synovial fluid and blood of reactive arthritis patients, which suggested common disease-initiation mechanisms. The disease-linked clones showed a CD8+ phenotype and occurred at relatively low frequencies in peripheral blood. A TCR beta motif made up of under ten highly homologous amino acid variants appeared to be characteristic of blood from ankylosing spondylitis patients. According to the report, matched synovial fluid samples from ankylosing spondylitis patients were significantly enriched for the disease-linked clones.

TCRdb names Illumina HiSeq 2500 as the instrument used. TCR beta libraries were prepared by quantitative 5'-RACE with molecular barcodes. On the study's bioinformatics: Disease-linked TCR variants were identified with a new computational method built on a probabilistic model of VDJ rearrangement. TCRdb redid the processing of the public reads, applying fastp at Q25 and MiXCR, and retained in-frame beta chains. Every distinct CDR3 protein forms one entry, paired with its most common genes and DNA. The V and J calls come from TCRdb's annotation, not from the publication. Within this sample are under 850,000 distinct CDR3 sequences, with over 15% of them counted one time only. 15% to 20% of the sample is in the top ten clones. This clonotype was detected a few times. It has no known antigen specificity. Base quality data are lacking; no much larger clone is found one base away. For CDR1 and CDR2, the germline V gene (reference sequence) lists SEHNR and FQNEAQ. A distance of 15 bases separates the germline ends of V and J, which lose 3 bases and 1 base respectively. The CDR3 has 16 amino acids, counting the end cysteine and phenylalanine. Only CDR3 DNA remains: 48 bases, in frame from the first base.

The TCR sequence derives from a male donor with ankylosing spondylitis. Sequenced: blood, either unsorted or a sorted T cell fraction (not recorded which). The chain couples TRBV7-9 to TRBJ1-1; TRBD1 is possibly the D segment (6 matching bases). The CDR3 region reads CASSLPPGTSNTEAFF. The nucleotides read TGTGCCAGCAGCTTGCCGCCCGGGACATCGAACACTGAAGCTTTCTTT.